This is a list of T cell receptor beta chains from one sample in a study of CD8 T cells in ankylosing spondylitis. Using its own MiXCR run on the 5' RACE reads, TCRdb lists one record per CDR3 protein. The data show approximately 540,000 distinct CDR3 sequences, more than 9.5% seen once. The sample comprised blood, either unsorted or a sorted T cell fraction (not recorded which). These receptors all stem from a male donor with ankylosing spondylitis. Each CDR3 is given with its conserved first and last residue. D genes are given only for firm matches. Size is stated for part of the rows, as once, few or many counts, or as a class when the clone is expanded.

cdr3_aa cdr3_nt j_call v_call d_call clone_size
CASSYPRGGAGDTQYF TGTGCCAGCAGTTACCCTAGGGGGGGAGCGGGAGATACGCAGTATTTT TRBJ2-3 TRBV6-5 - -
CASSPIMEGGHYGYTF TGTGCCAGCAGCCCTATAATGGAGGGCGGCCACTATGGCTACACCTTC TRBJ1-2 TRBV11-2 - -
CASSQAGVDTQYF TGTGCCAGCAGCCAAGCCGGGGTAGATACGCAGTATTTT TRBJ2-3 TRBV3-1 - few
CASSVVSSRTGELFF TGTGCCAGCAGCGTAGTAAGTAGTAGGACCGGGGAGCTGTTTTTT TRBJ2-2 TRBV9 - -
CASSSGGADFGAFF TGTGCCAGCAGCTCAGGGGGTGCAGATTTTGGAGCTTTCTTT TRBJ1-1 TRBV28 TRBD1 -
CASSFKREVHEQYF TGTGCCAGCAGTTTCAAGCGGGAGGTCCACGAGCAGTACTTC TRBJ2-7 TRBV27 TRBD2 -
CASSITGDEQPQHF TGTGCCAGTAGTATCACAGGGGATGAGCAGCCCCAGCATTTT TRBJ1-5 TRBV19 TRBD1 few
CASSPGSGYNEQFF TGTGCCAGCAGCCCAGGTTCAGGCTACAATGAGCAGTTCTTC TRBJ2-1 TRBV7-2 - few
CASSSYRGGLDEQFF TGTGCCAGCAGTTCCTACAGGGGGGGTTTGGATGAGCAGTTCTTC TRBJ2-1 TRBV28 - -
CASSEATSVRSQYF TGTGCCAGCAGCGAGGCGACTAGCGTTAGGTCCCAGTACTTC TRBJ2-5 TRBV11-3 TRBD2 few
CSARGGTGGINYGYTF TGCAGTGCTAGAGGAGGGACAGGGGGAATTAACTATGGCTACACCTTC TRBJ1-2 TRBV20-1 TRBD1 -
CSFTRGPTEAFF TGCAGCTTCACGAGGGGGCCCACTGAAGCTTTCTTT TRBJ1-1 TRBV29-1 TRBD1 -
CSVKWRENYGYTF TGCAGCGTGAAATGGAGGGAAAACTATGGCTACACCTTC TRBJ1-2 TRBV29-1 - many
CSARAGAEYGYTF TGCAGTGCTAGAGCGGGGGCTGAGTATGGCTACACCTTC TRBJ1-2 TRBV20-1 - -
CASSSGQGDTEAFF TGTGCCAGCAGCTCGGGACAGGGAGACACTGAAGCTTTCTTT TRBJ1-1 TRBV7-9 TRBD1 -
CASSRGTLGVIEQFF TGTGCCAGCAGTAGGGGCACCCTCGGCGTGATTGAGCAGTTCTTC TRBJ2-1 TRBV6-1 - -
CASGLVPYLDRGSGNTIYF TGTGCTAGTGGTTTGGTACCGTATCTGGACAGGGGCTCTGGAAACACCATATATTTT TRBJ1-3 TRBV12-5 TRBD1 -
CASSSQGFGEKLFF TGTGCCAGCAGTTCACAGGGGTTTGGTGAAAAACTGTTTTTT TRBJ1-4 TRBV12-3/TRBV12-4 TRBD1 few
CASSEYRGGTDTQYF TGTGCCAGCAGTGAATACCGGGGCGGCACAGATACGCAGTATTTT TRBJ2-3 TRBV25-1 - few
CASRIAPLGEQYF TGTGCCAGCAGAATAGCCCCACTTGGGGAGCAGTACTTC TRBJ2-7 TRBV12-3/TRBV12-4 - many
CSARGRLAGGGYNEQFF TGCAGTGCTAGAGGGCGTCTAGCGGGAGGAGGTTACAATGAGCAGTTCTTC TRBJ2-1 TRBV20-1 TRBD2 few
CASRERQLNTEAFF TGTGCCAGCCGGGAACGACAGCTGAACACTGAAGCTTTCTTT TRBJ1-1 TRBV6-1 - many
CAIGVDEQFF TGTGCCATCGGGGTCGATGAGCAGTTCTTC TRBJ2-1 TRBV28 - many
CGARDRYNQPQHF TGCGGCGCCCGGGACAGGTACAATCAGCCCCAGCATTTT TRBJ1-5 TRBV29-1 TRBD1 -
CATSDLSGRARGEQFF TGTGCCACCAGTGATTTGAGCGGGAGGGCCCGGGGTGAGCAGTTCTTC TRBJ2-1 TRBV24-1 TRBD2 -